The present T cell receptor beta chain was sequenced within a study of T cell responses to AZD1222 COVID-19 vaccine. Study results and caveats: It was only a handful of AZD1222 recipients who were seropositive at baseline.

About this clone itself: The target antigen is unknown.

The germline V and J ends were trimmed by 2 bases and 4 bases, with 17 bases remaining between them. This CDR3 has 16 amino acids. The germline V gene has CDR1 LGHNA and CDR2 YSLEER. TCRdb keeps only in-frame clones here, not all; method: immunoSEQ multiplex PCR. The sample carries roughly 77,000 clones, approximately 92% recorded once. V is TRBV4-3 and J is TRBJ1-2; no clear D. The clonotype originates from an adult who received the AZD1222 COVID-19 vaccine. The input for sequencing was peripheral blood, taken 28 days after the second AZD1222 dose. The CDR3 loop is CASSQLSPASSYGYTF. The CDR3 bases are TGCGCCAGCAGCCAACTTTCCCCGGCTAGTAGCTATGGCTACACCTTC.